The 12 T cell receptor beta chains below all came from one sample that was sequenced in a study of T cell responses to AZD1222 COVID-19 vaccine. Assay: immunoSEQ multiplex PCR; the TCRdb copy retains only in-frame clones and omits some. The sample gives 80,000 to 90,000 clones, roughly nine tenths of which show up once; about 2.9% is in the top ten. Here the sequenced sample was peripheral blood, taken on day 0 of AZD1222 vaccination. Receptors originate from an adult in good health.

This rearrangement joins TRBV7-9 to TRBJ2-7; TRBD1 might be the D (5 bases). The CDR3 consists of 17 residues. Trimming pared 3 bases from V and 3 bases from J, leaving 21 bases between. Per germline, CDR1 SEHNR and CDR2 FQNEAQ (reference sequence). CDR3 region: CASSFNPLGQGIYEQYF. DNA of the CDR3: TGTGCCAGCAGCTTTAACCCGCTGGGGCAGGGAATCTACGAGCAGTACTTC.

This chain joins TRBV18 and TRBJ2-7, with a possible D match to TRBD1 (5 bases). CDR1 and CDR2 from the germline V gene are KGHSH and LQKENI. Between the trimmed V and J ends, which lost 0 bases and 2 bases, there was a span of 14 bases. There are 16 residues in the CDR3. In DNA form, the CDR3 reads TGTGCCAGCTCACCACCGGTGGGCGACAGAACCTACGAGCAGTACTTC. Protein: CASSPPVGDRTYEQYF.

V is TRBV5-1 and J is TRBJ2-7; weak D call: TRBD2 (6 bases). Between the trimmed V and J ends, which lost 0 bases and 5 bases, there was a span of 15 bases. The CDR3 runs 15 residues. Germline CDR1 is SGHRS and CDR2 is YFSETQ. The CDR3 protein is CASSLAEGSSNEQYF. CDR3 in DNA: TGCGCCAGCAGCTTGGCGGAGGGTTCTTCTAACGAGCAGTACTTC.

The chain carries TRBV5-1 and TRBJ2-2; 7 bases agree with TRBD1. Germline assignment: CDR1 SGHRS and CDR2 YFSETQ. V shed 4 bases, J shed 3 bases, and the junction held 9 bases outside the gene matches. The CDR3 totals 16 residues. The CDR3 spells CASSSQGTVHTGELFF. For the CDR3, the DNA is TGCGCCAGCAGCAGTCAGGGGACAGTTCACACCGGGGAGCTGTTTTTT. Full variable domain (missing parts from reference TRBV5-1 and TRBJ2-2): KAGVTQTPRYLIKTRGQQVTLSCSPISGHRSVSWYQQTPGQGLQFLFEYFSETQRNKGNFPGRFSGRQFSNSRSEMNVSTLELGDSALYLCASSSQGTVHTGELFFGEGSRLTVL.

This clone is deemed medium-sized. J is TRBJ2-7 and V is TRBV6-5; possibly TRBD2 for D (6 bases). This CDR3 spans 16 amino acids. Germline V gene lookup returns CDR1 MNHEY and CDR2 SVGAGI. V lost 3 bases to trimming and J lost 0 bases, with 15 bases between them. This CDR3 is CASSYTGGVSSYEQYF. CDR3 DNA sequence: TGTGCCAGCAGTTATACTGGCGGGGTCTCCTCCTACGAGCAGTACTTC.

Comments on this clone: The sample holds other DNA sequences that translate to the same CDR3. The chain links TRBV12-3 or TRBV12-4 to TRBJ2-7, with D tentatively TRBD1 (6 bases). The CDR3 sequence is 12 residues long. The V and J ends lost 3 bases and 3 bases respectively, with 6 bases between them. In DNA, the CDR3 is TGTGCCAGCAGTTTGGACAGCTACGAGCAGTACTTC. The encoded protein is CASSLDSYEQYF.

The chain combines TRBV27 with TRBJ1-1; D not certain. Germline V gives CDR1 MNHEY, CDR2 SMNVEV (reference sequence). The CDR3 loop spans 13 amino acids. Trimming took 1 base from V and 5 from J, leaving 8 bases between them. CDR3 sequence (DNA): TGTGCCAGCAGTTTATATTGGGGTACTGAAGCTTTCTTT. Protein: CASSLYWGTEAFF.

This chain links TRBV28 with TRBJ1-2; D perhaps matches TRBD1 (5 bases). Between the trimmed V and J ends, which lost 3 bases and 6 bases, there was a span of 11 bases. The germline gives CDR1 MDHEN, CDR2 SYDVKM. The CDR3 covers 13 residues. CDR3 sequence: CASSLDTEHGYTF. In nucleotides, the CDR3 is TGTGCCAGCAGTTTGGACACCGAGCATGGCTACACCTTC.

V gene TRBV3-1 (or the pseudogene TRBV3-2) combines with J gene TRBJ2-7; the match to TRBD2 covers 8 bases. V was pared by 4 bases and J by 3 bases, with 17 bases of the junction left unmatched. Germline V gene lookup returns CDR1 LGHDT and CDR2 YNNKEL (reference sequence). The CDR3 covers 18 residues. CDR3 residues: CASSPVGVAGGILYEQYF. In nucleotides, the CDR3 is TGTGCCAGCAGCCCAGTGGGCGTGGCGGGGGGCATTCTCTACGAGCAGTACTTC.

CDR3: CATSRGTQGRTGELFF. CDR3 nucleotides: TGTGCCACCAGCAGAGGTACTCAGGGGAGAACCGGGGAGCTGTTTTTT. The rearrangement links TRBV15 to TRBJ2-2; D is perhaps TRBD1 (6 bases). The CDR3 is made up of 16 amino acids. V was pared by 1 base and J by 5 bases, with 14 bases between. Germline CDR1 reads LNHNV; CDR2 reads YYDKDF (reference sequence).

The chain is built from TRBV27 and TRBJ2-7; TRBD2 is a possible D gene (7 bases). The CDR3 runs 14 residues. Germline CDR1 reads MNHEY; CDR2 reads SMNVEV (reference sequence). Trimming took off 3 bases at V and 4 bases at J, with 13 bases between the two ends. CDR3 in amino acids: CASSLRGGYYEQYF. CDR3 nucleotide sequence: TGTGCCAGCAGTTTGAGGGGGGGTTATTACGAGCAGTACTTC.

This CDR3 is CATDRGTEAFF. The CDR3 region has the DNA TGTGCCACAGACAGGGGCACTGAAGCTTTCTTT. The chain links TRBV2 to TRBJ1-1; 8 bases fit TRBD1. The CDR3 is made up of 11 amino acids. J gave up 4 bases and V 10 bases, and 2 bases lay outside the gene matches. Per the germline V gene, CDR1 is SNHLY and CDR2 is FYNNEI.